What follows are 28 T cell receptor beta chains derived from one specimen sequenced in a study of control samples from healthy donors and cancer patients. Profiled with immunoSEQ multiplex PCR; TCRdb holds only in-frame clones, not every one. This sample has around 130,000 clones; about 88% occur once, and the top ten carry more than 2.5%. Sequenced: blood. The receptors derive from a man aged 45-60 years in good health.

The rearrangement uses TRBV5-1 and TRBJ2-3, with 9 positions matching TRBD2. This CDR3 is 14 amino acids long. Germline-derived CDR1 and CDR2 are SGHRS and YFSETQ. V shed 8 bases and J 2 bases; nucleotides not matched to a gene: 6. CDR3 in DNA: TGCGCCAGTACCGGGACTAGCACCACAGATACGCAGTATTTT. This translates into CASTGTSTTDTQYF.

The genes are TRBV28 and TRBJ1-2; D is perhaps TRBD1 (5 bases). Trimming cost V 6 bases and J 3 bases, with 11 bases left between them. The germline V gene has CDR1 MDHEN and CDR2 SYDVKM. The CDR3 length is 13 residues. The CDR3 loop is CASRTGTHYGYTF. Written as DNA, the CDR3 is TGTGCCAGCAGGACCGGGACGCACTATGGCTACACCTTC.

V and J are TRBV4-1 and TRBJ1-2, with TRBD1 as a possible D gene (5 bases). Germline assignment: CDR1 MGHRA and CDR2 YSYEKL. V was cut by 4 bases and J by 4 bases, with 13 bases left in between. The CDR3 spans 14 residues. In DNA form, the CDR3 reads TGCGCCAGCAGCCGAAGTGGGGACCCCTATGGCTACACCTTC. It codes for CASSRSGDPYGYTF.

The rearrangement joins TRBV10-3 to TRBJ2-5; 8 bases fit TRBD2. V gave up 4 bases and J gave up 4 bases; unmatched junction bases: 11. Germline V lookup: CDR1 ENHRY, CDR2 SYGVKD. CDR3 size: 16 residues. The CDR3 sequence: CAISGRAGGPGETQYF. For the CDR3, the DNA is TGTGCCATCAGTGGACGTGCGGGGGGACCCGGAGAGACCCAGTACTTC.

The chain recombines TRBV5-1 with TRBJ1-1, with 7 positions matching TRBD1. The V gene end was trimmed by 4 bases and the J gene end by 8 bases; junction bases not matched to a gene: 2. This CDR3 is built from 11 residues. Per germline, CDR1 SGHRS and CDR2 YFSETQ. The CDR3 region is CASSPGQEAFF. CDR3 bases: TGCGCCAGCAGCCCGGGACAGGAAGCTTTCTTT.

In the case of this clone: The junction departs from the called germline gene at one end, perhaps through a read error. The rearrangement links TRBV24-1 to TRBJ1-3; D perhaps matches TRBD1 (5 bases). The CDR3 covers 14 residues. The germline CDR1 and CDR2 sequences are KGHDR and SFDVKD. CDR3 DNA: TGTGCCACCAGTGACGGGCAGGGAGGAAATACCATATATTTT. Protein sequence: CATSDGQGGNTIYF.

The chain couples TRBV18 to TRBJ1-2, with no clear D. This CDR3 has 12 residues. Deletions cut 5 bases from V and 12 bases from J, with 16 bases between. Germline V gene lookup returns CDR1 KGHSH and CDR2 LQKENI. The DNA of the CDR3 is TGTGCCAGCTCATATGATGACCTGGTTCACACCTTC. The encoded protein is CASSYDDLVHTF.

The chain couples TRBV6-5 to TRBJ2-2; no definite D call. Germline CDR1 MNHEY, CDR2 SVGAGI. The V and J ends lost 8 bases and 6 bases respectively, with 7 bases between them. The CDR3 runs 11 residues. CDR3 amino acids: CASRWPGELFF. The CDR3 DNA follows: TGTGCCAGCCGGTGGCCCGGGGAGCTGTTTTTT.

The CDR3 coding sequence is TGTGCCAGCTCACCCGACCTAACTAGCACAGATACGCAGTATTTT. This translates into CASSPDLTSTDTQYF. V usage is TRBV18 and J usage is TRBJ2-3; D ambiguous. This CDR3 spans 15 amino acids. Germline V lookup: CDR1 KGHSH, CDR2 LQKENI. The V end lost 3 bases, the J end lost 0 bases, and 10 bases lay between the germline ends. The full variable domain, with the rest looked up from reference TRBV18 and TRBJ2-3, is NAGVMQNPRHLVRRRGQEARLRCSPMKGHSHVYWYRQLPEEGLKFMVYLQKENIIDESGMPKERFSAEFPKEGPSILRIQQVVRGDSAAYFCASSPDLTSTDTQYFGPGTRLTVL.

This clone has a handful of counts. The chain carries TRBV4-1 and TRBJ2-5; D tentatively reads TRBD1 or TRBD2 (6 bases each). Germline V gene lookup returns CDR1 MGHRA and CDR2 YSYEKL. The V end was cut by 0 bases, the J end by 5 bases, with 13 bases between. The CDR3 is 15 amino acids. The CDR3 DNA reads TGCGCCAGCAGCCAAGAGGGTGGGGGGCAGGAGACCCAGTACTTC. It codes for CASSQEGGGQETQYF.

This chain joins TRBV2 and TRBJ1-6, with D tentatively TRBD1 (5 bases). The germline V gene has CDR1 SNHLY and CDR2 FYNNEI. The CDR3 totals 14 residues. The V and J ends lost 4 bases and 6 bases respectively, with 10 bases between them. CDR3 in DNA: TGTGCCAGCAGTGTGGGCCAGGGTAATTCACCCCTCCACTTT. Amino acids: CASSVGQGNSPLHF.

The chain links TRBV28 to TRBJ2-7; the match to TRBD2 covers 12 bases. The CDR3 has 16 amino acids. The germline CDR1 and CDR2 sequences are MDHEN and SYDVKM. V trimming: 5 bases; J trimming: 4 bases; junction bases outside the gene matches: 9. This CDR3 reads CASSPTTSGGYYEQYF. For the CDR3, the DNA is TGTGCCAGCAGTCCCACGACTAGCGGGGGATATTACGAGCAGTACTTC.

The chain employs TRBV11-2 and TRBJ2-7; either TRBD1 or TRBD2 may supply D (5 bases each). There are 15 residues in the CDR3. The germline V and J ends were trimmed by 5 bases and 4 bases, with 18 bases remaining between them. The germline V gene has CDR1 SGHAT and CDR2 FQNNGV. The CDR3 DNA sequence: TGTGCCAGCAGCGACCAGACAGTGTCGGGATACGAGCAGTACTTC. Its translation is CASSDQTVSGYEQYF.

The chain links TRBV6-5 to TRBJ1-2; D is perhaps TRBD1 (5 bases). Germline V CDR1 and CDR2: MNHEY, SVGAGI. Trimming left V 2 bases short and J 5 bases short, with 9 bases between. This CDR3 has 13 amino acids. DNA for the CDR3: TGTGCCAGCAGTTACGGAGGGGTATATGGCTACACCTTC. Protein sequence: CASSYGGVYGYTF.

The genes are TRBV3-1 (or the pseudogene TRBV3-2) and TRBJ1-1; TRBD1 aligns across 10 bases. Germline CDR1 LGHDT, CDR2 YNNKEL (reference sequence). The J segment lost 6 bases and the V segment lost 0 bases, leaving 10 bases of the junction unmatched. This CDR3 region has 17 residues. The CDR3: CASSQERGQGTGPEAFF. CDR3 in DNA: TGTGCCAGCAGCCAAGAGCGGGGACAGGGGACGGGGCCTGAAGCTTTCTTT.

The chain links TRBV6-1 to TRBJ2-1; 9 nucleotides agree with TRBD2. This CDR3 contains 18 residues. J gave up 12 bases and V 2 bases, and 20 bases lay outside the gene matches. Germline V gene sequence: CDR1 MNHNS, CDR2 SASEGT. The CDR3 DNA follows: TGTGCCAGCAGTGAATCTCGCAGCGGGGGGAGGATAATGAGCGTGCAGTTCTTC. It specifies CASSESRSGGRIMSVQFF.

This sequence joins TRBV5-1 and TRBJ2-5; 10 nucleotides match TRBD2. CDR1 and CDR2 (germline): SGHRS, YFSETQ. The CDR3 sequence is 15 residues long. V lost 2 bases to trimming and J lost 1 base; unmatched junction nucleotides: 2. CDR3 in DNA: TGCGCCAGCAGCTTCAGGACTAGCGGCCAAGAGACCCAGTACTTC. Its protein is CASSFRTSGQETQYF.

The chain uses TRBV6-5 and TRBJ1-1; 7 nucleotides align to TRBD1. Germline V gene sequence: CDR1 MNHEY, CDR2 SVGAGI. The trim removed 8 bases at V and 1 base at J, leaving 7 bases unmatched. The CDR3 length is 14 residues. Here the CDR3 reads CASHRGGSNTEAFF. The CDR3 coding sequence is TGTGCCAGCCACAGGGGCGGTTCGAACACTGAAGCTTTCTTT.

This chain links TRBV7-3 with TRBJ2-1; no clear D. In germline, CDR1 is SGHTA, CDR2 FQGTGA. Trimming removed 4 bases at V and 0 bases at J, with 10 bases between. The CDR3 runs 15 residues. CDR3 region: CASSSGPASYNEQFF. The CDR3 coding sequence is TGTGCCAGCAGCTCAGGCCCTGCCTCCTACAATGAGCAGTTCTTC.

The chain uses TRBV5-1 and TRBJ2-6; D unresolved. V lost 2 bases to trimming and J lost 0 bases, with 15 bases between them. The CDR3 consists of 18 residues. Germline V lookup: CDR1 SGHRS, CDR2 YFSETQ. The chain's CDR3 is CASSLARTTRSGANVLTF. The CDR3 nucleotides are TGCGCCAGCAGCTTAGCCCGAACGACCCGCTCTGGGGCCAACGTCCTGACTTTC.

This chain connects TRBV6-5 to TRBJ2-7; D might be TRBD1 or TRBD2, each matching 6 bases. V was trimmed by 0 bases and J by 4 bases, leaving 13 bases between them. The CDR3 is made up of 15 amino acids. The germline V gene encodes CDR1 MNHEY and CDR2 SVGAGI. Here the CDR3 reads CASSYSIRGLYEQYF. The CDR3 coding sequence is TGTGCCAGCAGTTACTCGATTCGGGGGCTTTACGAGCAGTACTTC.

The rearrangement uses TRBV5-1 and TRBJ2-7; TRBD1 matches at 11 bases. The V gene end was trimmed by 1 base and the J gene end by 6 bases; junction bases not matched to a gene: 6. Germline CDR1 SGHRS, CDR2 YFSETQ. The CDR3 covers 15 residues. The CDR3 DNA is TGCGCCAGCAGCTTGTCCTTGGGACAGGGGGGCGAGCAGTACTTC. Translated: CASSLSLGQGGEQYF.

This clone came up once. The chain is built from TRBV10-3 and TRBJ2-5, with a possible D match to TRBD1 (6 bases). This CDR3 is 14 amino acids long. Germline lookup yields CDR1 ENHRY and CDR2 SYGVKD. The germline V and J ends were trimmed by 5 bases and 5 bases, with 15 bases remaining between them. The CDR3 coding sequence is TGTGCCATCAGTCAGACGGATAGGGGGGAGACCCAGTACTTC. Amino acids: CAISQTDRGETQYF.

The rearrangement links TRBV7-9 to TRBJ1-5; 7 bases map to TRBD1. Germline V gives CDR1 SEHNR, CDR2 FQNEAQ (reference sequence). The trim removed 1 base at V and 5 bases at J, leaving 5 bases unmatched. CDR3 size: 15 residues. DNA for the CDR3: TGTGCCAGCAGCTTAGGTGCAGGGGGGGATCAGCCCCAGCATTTT. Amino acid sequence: CASSLGAGGDQPQHF.

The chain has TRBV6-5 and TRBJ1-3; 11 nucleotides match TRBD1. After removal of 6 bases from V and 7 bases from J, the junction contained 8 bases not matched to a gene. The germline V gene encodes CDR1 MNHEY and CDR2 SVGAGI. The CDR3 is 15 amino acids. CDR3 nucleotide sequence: TGTGCCAGCAGCCAAACCGGGACAGGGGGTAACACCATATATTTT. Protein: CASSQTGTGGNTIYF.

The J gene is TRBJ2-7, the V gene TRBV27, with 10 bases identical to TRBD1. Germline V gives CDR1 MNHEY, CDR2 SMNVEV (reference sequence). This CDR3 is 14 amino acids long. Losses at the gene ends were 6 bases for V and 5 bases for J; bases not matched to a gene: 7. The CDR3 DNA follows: TGTGCCAGCAGCCCGGGACAGGGGATCCACGAGCAGTACTTC. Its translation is CASSPGQGIHEQYF.

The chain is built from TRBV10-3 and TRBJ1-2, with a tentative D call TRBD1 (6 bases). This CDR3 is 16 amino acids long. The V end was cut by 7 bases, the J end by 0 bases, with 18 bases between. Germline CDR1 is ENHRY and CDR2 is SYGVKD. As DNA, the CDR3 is TGTGCCATCACCACCTTACTGGACAGTCCTAACTATGGCTACACCTTC. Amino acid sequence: CAITTLLDSPNYGYTF.

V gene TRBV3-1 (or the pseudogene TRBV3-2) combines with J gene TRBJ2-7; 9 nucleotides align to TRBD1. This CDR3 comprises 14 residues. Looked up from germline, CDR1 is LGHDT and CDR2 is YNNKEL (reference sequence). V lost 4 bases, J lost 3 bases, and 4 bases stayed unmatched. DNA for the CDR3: TGTGCCAGCAGCCCTAGGGACAGGGACTACGAGCAGTACTTC. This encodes CASSPRDRDYEQYF.